This T cell receptor beta chain comes out of a study of metastatic and nonmetastatic thyroid tumors. Study-wide background: Repertoires were compared across blood and tumor or nodule tissue from malignant and benign thyroid patients. General study points: According to reports, the diversity of TCR beta was significantly higher in malignant thyroid tumors than in benign nodules, and this held in both blood and tumor samples.

This clone was detected only a few times. Its antigen is as yet unknown. No patient had received any treatment before thyroid surgery. Authors' methods: The study took CDR3 differences across clinicopathological groups and made a distant-metastasis classifier for papillary thyroid cancer from them. TCRdb used MiXCR to call clones anew from the PCR reads. These V and J calls originate from TCRdb's pipeline instead of the authors' own analysis. The sample lists about 4,300 clones, under 25% occurring once. CDR1 is MNHEY and CDR2 is SVGEGT in the germline V gene. The CDR3 is made up of 15 amino acids. V shed 0 bases and J 5 bases; nucleotides not matched to a gene: 4.

The receptor was isolated from a male donor with papillary thyroid cancer or a benign thyroid nodule (not recorded which). Some clones in this sample may be carry-over from other donors' samples. This sequence joins TRBV6-2 or TRBV6-3 and TRBJ2-7, with TRBD2 matching over 10 bases. The sample taken for sequencing was tumor tissue. CDR3 nucleotides: TGTGCCAGCAGTTACTCGCCTAGCGGGAGCAACGAGCAGTACTTC. This sequence encodes CASSYSPSGSNEQYF.